Detailed here is one TCR beta chain. This CDR3 contains 16 residues. V trimming: 3 bases; J trimming: 5 bases; junction bases outside the gene matches: 11. From germline, CDR1 is SQVTM and CDR2 ANQGSEA. The data derive from a study of shared clonotypes between healthy human individuals. The method was immunoSEQ multiplex PCR; TCRdb's version includes in-frame clones alone and lacks a portion of them. Found here are some 2,000,000 clones, almost 96% of them singletons; the top ten hold 0.1% to 0.15%. The TCR originated in a man between 18 and 29 years old in good health. This sequence joins TRBV29-1 and TRBJ2-5, with TRBD2 identical over 11 bases. The sample consisted of naive CD4+ T cells sorted from blood. The subset was: CD45RA+ positively selected. CDR3 nucleotides: TGCAGCGTTGATAAGACTAGCGGGGTCTTCGTTGAGACCCAGTACTTC. This encodes CSVDKTSGVFVETQYF.